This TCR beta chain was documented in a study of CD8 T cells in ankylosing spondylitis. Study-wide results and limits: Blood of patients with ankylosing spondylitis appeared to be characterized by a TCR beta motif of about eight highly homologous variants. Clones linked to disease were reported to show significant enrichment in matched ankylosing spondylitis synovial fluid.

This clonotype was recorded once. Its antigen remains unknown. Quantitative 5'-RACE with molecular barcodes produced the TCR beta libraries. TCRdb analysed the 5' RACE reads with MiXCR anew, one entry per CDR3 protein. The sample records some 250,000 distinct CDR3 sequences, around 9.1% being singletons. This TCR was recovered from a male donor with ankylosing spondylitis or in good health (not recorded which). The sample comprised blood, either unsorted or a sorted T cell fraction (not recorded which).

The DNA for the CDR3 is TGTGCCACCTCCCCCTCGGGGACCGGGGAGCTGTTTTTT. Protein sequence: CATSPSGTGELFF. The J gene is TRBJ2-2, the V gene TRBV7-6, with TRBD2 as a possible D gene (5 bases). The CDR3 extends over 13 amino acids. CDR1 is SGHVS, CDR2 FNYEAQ, per germline. V was pared by 10 bases and J by 5 bases, with 14 bases between.